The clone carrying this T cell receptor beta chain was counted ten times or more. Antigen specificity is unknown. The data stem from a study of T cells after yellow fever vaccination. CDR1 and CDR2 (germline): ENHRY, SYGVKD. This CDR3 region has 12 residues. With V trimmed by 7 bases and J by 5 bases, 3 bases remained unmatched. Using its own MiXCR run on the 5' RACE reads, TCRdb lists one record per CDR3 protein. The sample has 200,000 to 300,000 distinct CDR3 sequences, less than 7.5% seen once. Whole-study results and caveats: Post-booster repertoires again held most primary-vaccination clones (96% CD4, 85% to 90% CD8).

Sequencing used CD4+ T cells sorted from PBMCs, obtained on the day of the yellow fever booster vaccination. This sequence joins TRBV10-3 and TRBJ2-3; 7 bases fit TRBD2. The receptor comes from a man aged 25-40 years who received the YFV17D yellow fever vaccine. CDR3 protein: CAIKAGEDTQYF. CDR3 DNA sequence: TGTGCCATCAAGGCGGGGGAAGATACGCAGTATTTT.